One TCR beta chain is described in this entry. As yet, its antigen is unknown. The sample is drawn from a study of blood T cells in healthy people across ages. General observations from the study: What prevented conclusive comparison of naive and antigen-experienced cells was that PBMCs were unsorted. Correlation between TCR beta diversity and naive T cell percentage was strong.

The CDR3 is made up of 17 amino acids. Per germline, CDR1 LNHDA and CDR2 SQIVND (reference sequence). V trimming: 2 bases; J trimming: 2 bases; junction bases outside the gene matches: 10. Isolated PBMCs totaled at least 7 million in each sample. A second PCR, run for about 6 to 11 cycles, used a sample-barcoded 5' primer plus a J-beta primer mix. Every molecule of cDNA carried a tag from a template-switch adaptor with 12 random nucleotides. From the 5' RACE reads, TCRdb called clonotypes with MiXCR, one entry per CDR3 protein. The sample records hundreds of thousands of distinct CDR3 sequences, 35% to 45% being singletons.

The clonotype was recovered from a woman aged 60-75 years in good health. Sequenced: blood. The chain carries TRBV19 and TRBJ2-7; 9 positions agree with TRBD2. CDR3 sequence (DNA): TGTGCCAGTAGTATAAAGGCGGGGGGGCGTTACACCTACGAGCAGTACTTC. Amino acid sequence: CASSIKAGGRYTYEQYF.